This TCR beta chain was captured by sequencing in a study of cytomegalovirus exposure and HLA in healthy donors. Background on the study: Approximately 83 million unique TCRs from HLA-typed donors were held in an early data release. Study conclusions and caveats: Reportedly, cytomegalovirus status was diagnosed with high sensitivity and specificity.

V was cut by 1 base and J by 1 base, with 13 bases left in between. The CDR3 has 16 amino acids. CDR1 and CDR2 (germline): SGHTA, FQGNSA. 60 Vbeta and 13 Jbeta primers were used in PCR. The method was immunoSEQ multiplex PCR; TCRdb's version includes in-frame clones alone and lacks a portion of them. Of under 150,000 clones detected, approximately 83% appear once; the ten largest clones hold about 1.2%. On this clone: Its antigen is currently unknown.

This clonotype was obtained from a girl aged 2-9 years in good health and CMV-seronegative. The material sequenced was PBMCs. The genes are TRBV7-2 and TRBJ2-5, with a possible D match to TRBD1 (6 bases). Here the CDR3 reads CASSLGSRGVQETQYF. In DNA form, the CDR3 reads TGTGCCAGCAGCTTAGGGTCCAGGGGCGTCCAAGAGACCCAGTACTTC.